This is a list of T cell receptor beta chains from one sample in a study of shared clonotypes between healthy human individuals. Produced via immunoSEQ multiplex PCR; TCRdb's table is partial and in-frame only. The sample includes under 1,100,000 clones, more than 65% of them seen just once. Material: memory CD4+ T cells sorted from blood. The receptors here all came from a man aged 18 to 29 in good health. Each CDR3 is given with its conserved first and last residue. The D gene is left open where the match is weak. For some rows the clone size is stated as once, few or many, or as a class when expanded; others skip it.

TRBD1,TRBV2,NA,TRBJ2-2,CASSGQGAGELFF,TGTGCCAGCAGTGGACAGGGGGCCGGGGAGCTGTTTTTT
NA,TRBV10-2,NA,TRBJ2-6,CASSDPGYSGANVLTF,TGCGCCAGCAGTGACCCGGGGTACTCTGGGGCCAACGTCCTGACTTTC
NA,TRBV7-9,once,TRBJ2-2,CASSPYSGGTDLTGELFF,TGTGCCAGCAGCCCTTATTCCGGAGGGACAGATTTGACCGGGGAGCTGTTTTTT
NA,TRBV25-1,many,TRBJ2-7,CASSDGGGVSYEQYF,TGTGCCAGCAGTGATGGAGGAGGGGTTTCCTACGAGCAGTACTTC
NA,TRBV7-9,NA,TRBJ1-1,CASSFDSPRNTEAFF,TGTGCCAGCAGCTTTGACAGCCCCAGGAACACTGAAGCTTTCTTT
NA,TRBV13,NA,TRBJ2-3,CASSQVLAPDTQYF,TGTGCCAGCAGCCAAGTGCTAGCCCCAGATACGCAGTATTTT
NA,TRBV9,many,TRBJ1-1,CASSVGGGAYTEAFF,TGTGCCAGCAGCGTAGGTGGGGGCGCGTATACTGAAGCTTTCTTT
TRBD2,TRBV5-1,NA,TRBJ2-3,CASSNRLAGTDTQYF,TGCGCCAGCAGCAATAGACTAGCGGGCACAGATACGCAGTATTTT
TRBD2,TRBV7-2,NA,TRBJ2-7,CASSLGLAGVYEQYF,TGTGCCAGCAGCTTAGGACTAGCGGGAGTGTACGAGCAGTACTTC
TRBD2,TRBV5-1,few,TRBJ2-7,CASSLSASGTIPEQYF,TGCGCCAGCAGCTTGTCCGCTAGCGGGACAATCCCGGAGCAGTACTTC
NA,TRBV6-5,few,TRBJ2-3,CASSSGITDTQYF,TGTGCCAGCTCTTCAGGGATCACAGATACGCAGTATTTT
NA,TRBV5-1,few,TRBJ1-1,CASSLEAGRVGTEAFF,TGCGCCAGCAGCTTGGAGGCAGGGAGGGTGGGGACTGAAGCTTTCTTT
TRBD1,TRBV6-5,NA,TRBJ2-7,CASSPGGQNYEQYF,TGTGCCAGCAGTCCTGGGGGACAGAACTACGAGCAGTACTTC
NA,TRBV10-3,NA,TRBJ1-2,CATSPNPDRGGYTF,TGTGCCACATCCCCGAACCCGGACCGAGGGGGCTACACCTTC
NA,TRBV28,once,TRBJ1-5,CASSLVGSYQPQHF,TGTGCCAGCAGCCTCGTCGGCTCCTATCAGCCCCAGCATTTT
NA,TRBV28,few,TRBJ1-5,CASSFRSGNQPQHF,TGTGCCAGCAGTTTCCGATCCGGCAATCAGCCCCAGCATTTT
TRBD2,TRBV7-2,NA,TRBJ2-1,CASSLYGGSYNEQFF,TGTGCCAGCAGCTTATATGGCGGGAGCTACAATGAGCAGTTCTTC
TRBD1,TRBV2,many,TRBJ2-7,CASSEDRAFTEQYF,TGTGCCAGCAGTGAGGACAGGGCCTTTACCGAGCAGTACTTC
NA,TRBV6-5,once,TRBJ2-3,CASSFTSAGVDTQYF,TGTGCCAGCAGTTTTACTTCAGCGGGCGTCGATACGCAGTATTTT
NA,TRBV18,NA,TRBJ1-1,CASSPEKLTGTEAFF,TGTGCCAGCTCACCGGAGAAACTGACAGGCACTGAAGCTTTCTTT
NA,TRBV18,NA,TRBJ1-1,CASLKGDSIRNTEAFF,TGTGCCAGCCTGAAAGGGGACTCTATAAGGAACACTGAAGCTTTCTTT
NA,TRBV15,NA,TRBJ2-7,CATSSLGSAYEQYF,TGTGCCACCAGCAGCCTTGGGTCTGCCTACGAGCAGTACTTC
NA,TRBV11-2,NA,TRBJ2-3,CASSQDTDTQYF,TGTGCCAGCAGCCAAGATACAGATACGCAGTATTTT
NA,TRBV28,once,TRBJ1-4,CASRLGGTNEKLFF,TGTGCCAGCAGGCTGGGGGGAACCAATGAAAAACTGTTTTTT
NA,TRBV4-1,NA,TRBJ2-7,CASSQGGLGAREQYF,TGCGCCAGCAGCCAAGGGGGCTTGGGGGCGCGAGAGCAGTACTTC
NA,TRBV7-2,NA,TRBJ2-1,CASRGSTYYNEQFF,TGTGCCAGCAGAGGCAGTACCTACTACAATGAGCAGTTCTTC
TRBD1,TRBV5-1,few,TRBJ2-5,CASSPPGGQETQYF,TGCGCCAGCAGCCCTCCAGGGGGCCAAGAGACCCAGTACTTC
NA,TRBV7-8,many,TRBJ1-5,CASSIVQGNQPQHF,TGTGCCAGCAGCATAGTACAGGGAAATCAGCCCCAGCATTTT
NA,TRBV2,NA,TRBJ1-1,CASNPGNTEAFF,TGTGCCAGTAACCCAGGGAACACTGAAGCTTTCTTT
NA,TRBV7-8,NA,TRBJ1-1,CASSLGAGLNTEAFF,TGTGCCAGCAGCTTAGGTGCGGGTCTCAACACTGAAGCTTTCTTT
NA,TRBV7-6,NA,TRBJ2-7,CASSPQADEQYF,TGTGCCAGCAGCCCCCAGGCGGACGAGCAGTACTTC
TRBD1,TRBV5-1,few,TRBJ1-6,CASSSQGGGWDSPLHF,TGCGCCAGCAGCTCGCAAGGGGGCGGGTGGGATTCACCCCTCCACTTT